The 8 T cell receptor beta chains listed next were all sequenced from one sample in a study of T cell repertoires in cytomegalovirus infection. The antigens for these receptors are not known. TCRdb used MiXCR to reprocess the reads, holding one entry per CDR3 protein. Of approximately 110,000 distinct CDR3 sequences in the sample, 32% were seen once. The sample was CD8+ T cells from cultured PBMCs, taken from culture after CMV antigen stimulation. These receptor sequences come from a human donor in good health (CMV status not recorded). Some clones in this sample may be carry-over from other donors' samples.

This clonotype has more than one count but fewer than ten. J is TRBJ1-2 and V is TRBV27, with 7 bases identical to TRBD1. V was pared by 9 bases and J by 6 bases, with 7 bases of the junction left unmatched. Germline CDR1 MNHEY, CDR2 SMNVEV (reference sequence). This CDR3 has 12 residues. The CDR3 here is CARPTGLNGYTF. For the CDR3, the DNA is TGTGCCAGGCCGACAGGGCTAAATGGCTACACCTTC.

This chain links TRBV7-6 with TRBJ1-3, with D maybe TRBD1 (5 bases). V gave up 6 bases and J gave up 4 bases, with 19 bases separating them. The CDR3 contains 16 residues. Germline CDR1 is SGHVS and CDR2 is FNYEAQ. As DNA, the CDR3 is TGTGCCAGCAGTTCATCTTTGGGACGCTCAGGAAACACCATATATTTT. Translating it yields CASSSSLGRSGNTIYF.

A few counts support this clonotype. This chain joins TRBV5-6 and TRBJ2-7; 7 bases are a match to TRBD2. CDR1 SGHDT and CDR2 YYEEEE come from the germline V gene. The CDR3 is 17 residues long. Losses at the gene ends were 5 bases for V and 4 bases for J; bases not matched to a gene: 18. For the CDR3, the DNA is TGTGCCAGCAGGACTAGCCAGAACACAGCCAAGCAGTACGAGCAGTACTTC. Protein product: CASRTSQNTAKQYEQYF. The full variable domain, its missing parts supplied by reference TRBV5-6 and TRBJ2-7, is DAGVTQSPTHLIKTRGQQVTLRCSPKSGHDTVSWYQQALGQGPQFIFQYYEEEERQRGNFPDRFSGHQFPNYSSELNVNALLLGDSALYLCASRTSQNTAKQYEQYFGPGTRLTVT.

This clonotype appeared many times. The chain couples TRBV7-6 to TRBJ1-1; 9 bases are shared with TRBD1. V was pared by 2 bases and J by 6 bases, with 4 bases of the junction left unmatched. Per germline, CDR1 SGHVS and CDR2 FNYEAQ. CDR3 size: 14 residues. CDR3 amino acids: CASSLTGTGSEAFF. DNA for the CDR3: TGTGCCAGCAGCTTAACCGGGACAGGGTCTGAAGCTTTCTTT.

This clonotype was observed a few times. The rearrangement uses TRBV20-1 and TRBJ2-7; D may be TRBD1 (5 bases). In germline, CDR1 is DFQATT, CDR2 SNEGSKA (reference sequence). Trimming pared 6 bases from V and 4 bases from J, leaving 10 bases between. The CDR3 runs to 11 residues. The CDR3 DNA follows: TGCAGTGCCGCTGACAGTTACGAGCAGTACTTC. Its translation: CSAADSYEQYF.

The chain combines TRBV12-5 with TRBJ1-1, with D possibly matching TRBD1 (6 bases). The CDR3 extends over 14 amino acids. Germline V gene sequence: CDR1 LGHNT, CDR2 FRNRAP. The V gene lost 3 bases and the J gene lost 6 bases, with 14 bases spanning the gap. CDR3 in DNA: TGTGCTAGTGGTTTACAGGGAGGTCACGCTGAAGCTTTCTTT. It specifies CASGLQGGHAEAFF.

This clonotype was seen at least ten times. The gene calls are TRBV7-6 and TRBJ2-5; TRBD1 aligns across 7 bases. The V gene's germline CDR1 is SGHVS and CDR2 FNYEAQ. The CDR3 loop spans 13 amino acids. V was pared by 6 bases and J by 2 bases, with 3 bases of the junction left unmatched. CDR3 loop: CASSRQGQETQYF. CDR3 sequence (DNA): TGTGCCAGCAGTCGACAGGGACAAGAGACCCAGTACTTC.

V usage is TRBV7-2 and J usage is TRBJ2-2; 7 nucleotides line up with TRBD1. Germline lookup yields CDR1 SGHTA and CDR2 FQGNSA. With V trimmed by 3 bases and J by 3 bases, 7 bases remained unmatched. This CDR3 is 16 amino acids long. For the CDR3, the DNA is TGTGCCAGCAGCTTGAGGGTAACAGGGGACACCGGGGAGCTGTTTTTT. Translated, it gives CASSLRVTGDTGELFF.